This T cell receptor (beta chain) was recorded in a study of tumor and adjacent non-tumor tissue in lung cancer. The wider study: The patients, around 11 men and roughly 5 women, were roughly 31 to 80 with stage I to III disease. Samples averaged approximately 3.9 million productive TCRbeta reads each.

RNA was extracted from bulk tissue without any cell sorting. A remark on this clonotype: Its ends do not fully match the called genes, so a read error is possible.

Three rounds of nested PCR, following a modified ARM-PCR protocol, produced the TCRbeta library. Each CDR3 protein gets one entry after TCRdb re-called the multiplex PCR reads with MiXCR. The sample lists 76,000 or so distinct CDR3 sequences, about two thirds occurring once. This CDR3 comprises 14 residues. Germline assignment: CDR1 DFQATT and CDR2 SNEGSKA (reference sequence). The TCR originated in a woman aged 70-85 years with non-small cell lung cancer. The rearrangement joins TRBV20-1 to TRBJ2-1; 7 positions agree with TRBD2. The source material was lung tumor tissue. CDR3 protein: CSVRDETSLNEQFF. CDR3 bases: TGCAGTGTTAGAGATGAGACTAGCCTCAATGAGCAGTTCTTC.